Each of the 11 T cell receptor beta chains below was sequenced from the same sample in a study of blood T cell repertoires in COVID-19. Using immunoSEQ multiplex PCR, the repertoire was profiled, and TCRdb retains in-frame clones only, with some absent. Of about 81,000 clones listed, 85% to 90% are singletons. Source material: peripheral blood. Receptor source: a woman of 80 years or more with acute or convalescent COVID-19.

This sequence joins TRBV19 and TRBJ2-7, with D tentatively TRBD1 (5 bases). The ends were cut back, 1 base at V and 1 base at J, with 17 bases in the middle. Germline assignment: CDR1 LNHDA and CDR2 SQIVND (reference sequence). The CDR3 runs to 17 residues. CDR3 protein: CASSIAFTGHVSYEQYF. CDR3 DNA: TGTGCCAGTAGTATAGCTTTTACAGGACATGTATCCTACGAGCAGTACTTC.

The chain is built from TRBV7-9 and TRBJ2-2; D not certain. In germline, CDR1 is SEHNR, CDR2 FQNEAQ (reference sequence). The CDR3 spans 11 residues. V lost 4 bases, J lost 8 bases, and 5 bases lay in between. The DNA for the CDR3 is TGTGCCAGCAGCTGGAGTGGGGAGCTGTTTTTT. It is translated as CASSWSGELFF.

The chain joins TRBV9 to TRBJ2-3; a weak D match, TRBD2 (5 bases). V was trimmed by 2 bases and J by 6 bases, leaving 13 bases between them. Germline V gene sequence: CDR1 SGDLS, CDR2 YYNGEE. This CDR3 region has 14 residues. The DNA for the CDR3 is TGTGCCAGCAGCGTCGGACCACGAGGGGATACGCAGTATTTT. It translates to CASSVGPRGDTQYF.

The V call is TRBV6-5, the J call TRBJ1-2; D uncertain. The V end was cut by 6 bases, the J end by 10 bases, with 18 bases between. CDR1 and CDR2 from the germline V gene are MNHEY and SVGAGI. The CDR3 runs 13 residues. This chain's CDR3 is CASSISVDGLYTF. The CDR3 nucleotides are TGTGCCAGCAGCATCTCTGTAGACGGACTCTACACCTTC.

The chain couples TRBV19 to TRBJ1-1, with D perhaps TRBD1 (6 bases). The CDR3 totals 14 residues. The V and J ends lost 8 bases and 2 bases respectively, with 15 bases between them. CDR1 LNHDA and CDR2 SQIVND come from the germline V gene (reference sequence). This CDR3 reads CASSSRDTNTEAFF. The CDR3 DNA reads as TGTGCCAGTTCCTCTCGGGACACTAACACTGAAGCTTTCTTT.

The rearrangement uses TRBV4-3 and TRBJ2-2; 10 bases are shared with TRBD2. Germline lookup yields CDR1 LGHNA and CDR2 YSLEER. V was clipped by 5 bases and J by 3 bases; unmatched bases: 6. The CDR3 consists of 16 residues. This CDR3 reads CASSTERGGDTGELFF. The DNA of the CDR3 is TGCGCCAGCAGCACCGAGCGGGGGGGCGACACCGGGGAGCTGTTTTTT.

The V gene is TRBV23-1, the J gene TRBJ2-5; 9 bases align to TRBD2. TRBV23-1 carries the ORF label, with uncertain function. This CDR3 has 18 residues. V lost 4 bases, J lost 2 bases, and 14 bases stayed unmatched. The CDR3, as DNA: TGCGCCAGCAGTCTAGCTGTCGTAGCGGGGGTGACACAAGAGACCCAGTACTTC. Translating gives CASSLAVVAGVTQETQYF.

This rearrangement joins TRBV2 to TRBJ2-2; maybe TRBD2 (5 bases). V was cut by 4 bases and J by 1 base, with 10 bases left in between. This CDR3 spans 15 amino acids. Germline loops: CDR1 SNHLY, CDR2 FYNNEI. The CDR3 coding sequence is TGTGCCAGCAGTGCCCGGACTGGGAACACCGGGGAGCTGTTTTTT. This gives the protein CASSARTGNTGELFF.

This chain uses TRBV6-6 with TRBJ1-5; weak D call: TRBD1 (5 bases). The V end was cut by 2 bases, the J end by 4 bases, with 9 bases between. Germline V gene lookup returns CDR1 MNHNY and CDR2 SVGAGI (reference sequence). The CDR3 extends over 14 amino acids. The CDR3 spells CASSYPGGNQPQHF. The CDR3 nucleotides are TGTGCCAGCAGTTACCCGGGGGGGAATCAGCCCCAGCATTTT.

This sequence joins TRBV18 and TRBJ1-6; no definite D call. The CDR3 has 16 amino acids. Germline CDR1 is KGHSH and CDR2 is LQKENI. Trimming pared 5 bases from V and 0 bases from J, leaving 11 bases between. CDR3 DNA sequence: TGTGCCAGCTCATCATTGCCGAGCTCCTATAATTCACCCCTCCACTTT. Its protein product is CASSSLPSSYNSPLHF. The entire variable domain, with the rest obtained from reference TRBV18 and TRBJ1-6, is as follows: NAGVMQNPRHLVRRRGQEARLRCSPMKGHSHVYWYRQLPEEGLKFMVYLQKENIIDESGMPKERFSAEFPKEGPSILRIQQVVRGDSAAYFCASSSLPSSYNSPLHFGNGTRLTVT.

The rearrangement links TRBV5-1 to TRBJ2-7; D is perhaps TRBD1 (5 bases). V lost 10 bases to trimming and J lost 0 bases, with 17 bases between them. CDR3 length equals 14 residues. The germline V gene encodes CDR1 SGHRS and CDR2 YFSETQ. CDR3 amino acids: CACKTDLSSYEQYF. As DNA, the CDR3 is TGCGCCTGCAAGACAGACCTGAGCTCCTACGAGCAGTACTTC.